This is a list of T cell receptor beta chains from one sample in a study of beta chain features in type 1 diabetes. The assay was immunoSEQ multiplex PCR, and TCRdb's table has in-frame clones only and misses some. Found here are about 360,000 clones, around 13% of them singletons; the top ten hold around 0.01%. Sequences were obtained from naive CD4+ T cells from blood. The receptors stem from a woman younger than 35 with type 1 diabetes. The CDR3 runs from the conserved cysteine through the conserved F or W. A D gene is named only where the DNA matches it firmly. Clone size, where shown, is once, few, many, or a class for clones that have expanded.

V	J	D	size	DNA	CDR3
TRBV28	TRBJ2-3	TRBD2	few	TGTGCCAGCAGCTCTAGCGGGAGGGGCACAGATACGCAGTATTTT	CASSSSGRGTDTQYF
TRBV15	TRBJ2-7	.	.	TGTGCCACCAGCAGCCAGAAAGCCGGTATGGCGGGGATACCTCCTAGAGAGCAGTACTTC	CATSSQKAGMAGIPPREQYF
TRBV29-1	TRBJ2-5	TRBD2	few	TGCAGCGCTGAAACACTAGCGGGGGGCCGGGAGACCCAGTACTTC	CSAETLAGGRETQYF
TRBV7-9	TRBJ2-7	.	few	TGTGCCAGCAGCCTGGACACCCGCGAGCAGTACTTC	CASSLDTREQYF
TRBV5-8	TRBJ2-7	.	.	TGTGCCAGCAGCCCAGCCGAGGGGCAGTACTTC	CASSPAEGQYF
TRBV5-4	TRBJ2-7	.	.	TGTGCCAGCAGCTTGGACAGGGGTACGGCGGGAAGCATGTACTTC	CASSLDRGTAGSMYF
TRBV5-1	TRBJ1-2	TRBD1	.	TGCGCCAGCAGCTTAGCGACAGGGGAAGGAGTGCGGAACTATGGCTACACCTTC	CASSLATGEGVRNYGYTF
TRBV7-9	TRBJ1-1	.	few	TGTGCCAGCAGCTTAGGACAGAGTGAAGCTTTCTTT	CASSLGQSEAFF
TRBV30	TRBJ1-2	.	.	TGTGCCTGGAACCAGTACTATGGCTACACCTTC	CAWNQYYGYTF
TRBV7-9	TRBJ1-2	.	few	TGTGCCAGCAGCCCCGCAGGGCCCTATGGCTACACCTTC	CASSPAGPYGYTF
TRBV7-9	TRBJ2-7	TRBD1	few	TGTGCCAGCAGCTCCGGACAGGGGGTCACCCCCGAGCAGTACTTC	CASSSGQGVTPEQYF
TRBV29-1	TRBJ2-7	.	few	TGCAGCGTTGCGCCCAGGCTATCCTACGAGCAGTACTTC	CSVAPRLSYEQYF
TRBV9	TRBJ2-3	.	few	TGTGCCAGCAGCGTAGTGGGGGCTAGTTACCGCACAGATACGCAGTATTTT	CASSVVGASYRTDTQYF
TRBV10-3	TRBJ1-2	.	.	TGTGCCATACGACAGCGCGAGCTGGGGGGCTACACCTTC	CAIRQRELGGYTF
TRBV30	TRBJ1-2	.	few	TGTGCCTGGATCGGACAGATCATCGGTGGCTACACCTTC	CAWIGQIIGGYTF
TRBV7-3	TRBJ2-3	TRBD1	.	TGTGCCAGCAGCCCGGGACAGGGGGCGTCAGATACGCAGTATTTT	CASSPGQGASDTQYF
TRBV28	TRBJ2-5	.	.	TGTGCCAGCAGTTTGACTAGACGGGAGACCCAGTACTTC	CASSLTRRETQYF
TRBV5-1	TRBJ2-1	TRBD1	.	TGCGCCAGCTTTTCTGGTAGGGGGACAGGGGGCAGCAAAAATGAGCAGTTCTTC	CASFSGRGTGGSKNEQFF
TRBV5-1	TRBJ2-2	.	few	TGCGCCAGCACCCAAGAGGCGAGAAGCGGGGAGCTGTTTTTT	CASTQEARSGELFF
TRBV19	TRBJ1-5	.	.	TGTGCCAGCGATACTCAGGGATATCAGCCCCAGCATTTT	CASDTQGYQPQHF
TRBV28	TRBJ2-7	TRBD2	.	TGTGCCAGCAGCATGCCCCAAGCGGGAGATTACGAGCAGTACTTC	CASSMPQAGDYEQYF
TRBV7-9	TRBJ1-5	.	few	TGTGCCAGCAGCTTAGACGGGTTCAATCAGCCCCAGCATTTT	CASSLDGFNQPQHF
TRBV30	TRBJ1-1	TRBD1	few	TGTGCCTGGAGTGGACAGGGTAGAGCTTTCTTT	CAWSGQGRAFF
TRBV6-5	TRBJ1-6	.	.	TGTGCCAGCAGTTACTCAGTAGTGGCACCCCTCCACTTT	CASSYSVVAPLHF
TRBV29-1	TRBJ2-7	TRBD1	.	TGCAGCGTTGAGATGGGCCAGGGGGATGTGCAGTACTTC	CSVEMGQGDVQYF
TRBV6-5	TRBJ2-7	.	.	TGTGCCAGCTCTGCGGATACCTACGAGCAGTACTTC	CASSADTYEQYF
TRBV5-1	TRBJ2-7	.	.	TGCGCCAGCAGCTTGCGCCAGTCAAACTACGAGCAGTACTTC	CASSLRQSNYEQYF
TRBV9	TRBJ2-1	TRBD1	.	TGTGCCAGCAGCGTAGTAGGGGGCAGCTACAATGAGCAGTTCTTC	CASSVVGGSYNEQFF
TRBV5-1	TRBJ1-2	TRBD1	.	TGCGCCAGCAGCTTCGGGACAGTCGGCGGCTACACCTTC	CASSFGTVGGYTF
TRBV5-1	TRBJ1-2	TRBD1	.	TGCGCCAGCAGCTTGATAGGAGAGGGGGCGAATGGCTACACCTTC	CASSLIGEGANGYTF
TRBV20-1	TRBJ2-7	.	.	TGCAGTGCTAACGGACAGTTCGAGCAGTACTTC	CSANGQFEQYF
TRBV5-1	TRBJ1-6	TRBD1	.	TGCGCCAGCAGCTTGGTGGGGACAGGGGTGGGTAATTCACCCCTCCACTTT	CASSLVGTGVGNSPLHF
TRBV7-6	TRBJ1-5	.	few	TGTGCCAGCACCCCCGAGGGGGGGCAGCCCCAGCATTTT	CASTPEGGQPQHF
TRBV28	TRBJ2-1	TRBD1	few	TGTGCCAGCGGACAGGGCTACAATGAGCAGTTCTTC	CASGQGYNEQFF
TRBV15	TRBJ2-1	.	few	TGTGCCACCAGCCCGAGGGGGGACGCCCGGGGGGATGAGCAGTTCTTC	CATSPRGDARGDEQFF
TRBV9	TRBJ1-2	.	few	TGTGCCAGCAGCGCAGAGGGCCCTCTCGGGAATGGCTACACCTTC	CASSAEGPLGNGYTF
TRBV25-1	TRBJ2-1	TRBD2	.	TGTGCCAGCAGTGAACCGGGACTAGTGGTGCAGTTCTTC	CASSEPGLVVQFF
TRBV29-1	TRBJ1-2	.	few	TGCAGCGTTGAAGGGAGCGGGGGCCTATACTATGGCTACACCTTC	CSVEGSGGLYYGYTF
TRBV2	TRBJ2-7	TRBD2	few	TGTGCCACCAGACTAGCGGGGGGGTACGAGCAGTACTTC	CATRLAGGYEQYF
TRBV30	TRBJ2-3	.	.	TGTGCCTGGAGCAGCAGGGGAGGGGCCACAGATACGCAGTATTTT	CAWSSRGGATDTQYF
TRBV11-3	TRBJ2-7	.	.	TGTGCCAGCAGCTTAGGTAGCAGCCACTACGAGCAGTACTTC	CASSLGSSHYEQYF
TRBV9	TRBJ1-2	.	few	TGTGCCAGCAGCGTAGTACCCGCGGAGAACTATGGCTACACCTTC	CASSVVPAENYGYTF
TRBV5-6	TRBJ2-7	.	few	TGTGCCAGCAGCTTGGAGGGGACTTACTACGAGCAGTACTTC	CASSLEGTYYEQYF
TRBV28	TRBJ2-7	.	.	TGTGCCAGCAGCCTACCGACAGCAGCGCAGTACTTC	CASSLPTAAQYF
TRBV7-2	TRBJ2-5	.	.	TGTGCCAGCAGCCCTTGGACAGACCAAGAGACCCAGTACTTC	CASSPWTDQETQYF
TRBV18	TRBJ1-1	.	few	TGTGCCAGCTCACCAAATGGACAGCTTCGGGCAGCTTTCTTT	CASSPNGQLRAAFF